These T cell receptor beta chains were read from a single sample in a study of cytomegalovirus exposure and HLA in healthy donors. Repertoires were generated with immunoSEQ multiplex PCR, while TCRdb's copy carries only in-frame clones and drops some. The repertoire holds 210,000 or so clones, 70% to 85% seen once, with 2.5% to 3.5% in the top ten. Input material: PBMCs. These receptor sequences come from a woman aged 60 to 75 in good health and CMV-seropositive. The CDR3 runs from the conserved cysteine through the conserved F or W. The order of the fields is clone size, V gene, D gene, J gene, CDR3 DNA, CDR3 protein. The D gene is left open where the match is weak. Only part of the rows carry a size: once, few, many, or a class if the clone is expanded.

>.|TRBV15|.|TRBJ2-4
TGTGCCACCAGCCGAGGGTGGGTAGCGGCCAAACTGAGGGACATTCAGTACTTC
CATSRGWVAAKLRDIQYF
>.|TRBV7-2|.|TRBJ1-2
TGTGCCAGCAGCTTAGTGCAGGGGAGCTATGGCTACACCTTC
CASSLVQGSYGYTF
>few|TRBV29-1|.|TRBJ1-6
TGCAGCGTTGCAGTAGGGGGTAGAGGGAATAATTCACCCCTCCACTTT
CSVAVGGRGNNSPLHF
>.|TRBV6-1|TRBD1|TRBJ1-4
TGTGCCAGCAGTGAGGGACAGAGGGAATGGGAAAAACTGTTTTTT
CASSEGQREWEKLFF
>.|TRBV11-2|.|TRBJ2-5
TGTGCCAGCAGTATCGGACATCAAGAGACCCAGTACTTC
CASSIGHQETQYF
>.|TRBV5-4|.|TRBJ2-7
TGTGCCAGCAGCTTGGGTGGGACACCCTCCTACGAGCAGTACTTC
CASSLGGTPSYEQYF
>.|TRBV6-5|.|TRBJ1-1
TGTGCCAGCAGGGGGGGTCCGGGGACTGAAGCTTTCTTT
CASRGGPGTEAFF
>few|TRBV10-3|.|TRBJ2-7
TGTGCCATCACGGTCCAGGACAGGGAGGGTAACGAGCAGTACTTC
CAITVQDREGNEQYF
>.|TRBV2|.|TRBJ2-7
TGTGCCAGCAATACTAACGGCGTCGAGCAGTACTTC
CASNTNGVEQYF
>.|TRBV21-1|.|TRBJ1-1
TGTGCCAGCAGCAAAGGGGTCAGGGGCCTGAACACTGAAGCTTTCTTT
CASSKGVRGLNTEAFF
>.|TRBV2|TRBD2|TRBJ2-5
TGTGCCAGCACCCTCGGACTAGCGGGGAGCGAGACCCAGTACTTC
CASTLGLAGSETQYF
>.|TRBV10-2|TRBD2|TRBJ2-2
TGCGCCAGCAGTCGACCGGGACTAGCAACCGGGGAGCTGTTTTTT
CASSRPGLATGELFF
>.|TRBV9|TRBD2|TRBJ2-1
TGTGCCAGCAGCCCCAGCGGGAGATCCTACAATGAGCAGTTCTTC
CASSPSGRSYNEQFF
>once|TRBV5-4|.|TRBJ2-3
TGTGCCAGCAGCATAGCTAGCACAGATACGCAGTATTTT
CASSIASTDTQYF
>few|TRBV15|TRBD2|TRBJ2-5
TGTGCCACCAGCAGACTTACTAGCGGGTTCGGGGAGACCCAGTACTTC
CATSRLTSGFGETQYF
>.|TRBV5-1|TRBD1|TRBJ2-5
TGCGCCAGCAGCAAGGGACAGGGGATGGGAGAGACCCAGTACTTC
CASSKGQGMGETQYF
>.|TRBV19|TRBD1|TRBJ1-3
TGTGCCAGTAGTCTCCAGACAGGGAATGGAAACACCATATATTTT
CASSLQTGNGNTIYF
>.|TRBV5-1|.|TRBJ1-1
TGCGCCAGCAGCTCACAGGGTGGAAACACTGAAGCTTTCTTT
CASSSQGGNTEAFF
>.|TRBV5-6|TRBD2|TRBJ2-2
TGTGCCAGCAGCTTGGGGACTAGCTCCGGGGAGCTGTTTTTT
CASSLGTSSGELFF
>.|TRBV1|.|TRBJ2-5
TGCACCAGCAGCCAAGATTGCCCGGGACTAACGGCCTCTCACAAAGAGACCCAGTACTTC
CTSSQDCPGLTASHKETQYF
>.|TRBV6-6|.|TRBJ2-1
TGTGCCAGCAGTTACTCTTACAGGGAGACCTCCAATGAGCAGTTCTTC
CASSYSYRETSNEQFF
>.|TRBV28|.|TRBJ1-3
TGTGCCAGCAGTTTCCCCCGAGGCTCTGGAAACACCATATATTTT
CASSFPRGSGNTIYF
>.|TRBV5-8|TRBD2|TRBJ2-3
TGTGCCAGCAGCCTTGGGGGGAGGGGCACAGATACGCAGTATTTT
CASSLGGRGTDTQYF
>.|TRBV7-6|.|TRBJ1-1
TGTGCCAGCAGCAGAGGAGGGGAAAGAAGTGTGAACACTGAAGCTTTCTTT
CASSRGGERSVNTEAFF
>.|TRBV9|.|TRBJ2-5
TGTGCCAGCAGCGGACACCGGGGTTTTGGGGAGACCCAGTACTTC
CASSGHRGFGETQYF
>once|TRBV27|.|TRBJ2-3
TGTGCCAGCAGTCCAGAGGGGGAGGGGATATCCTTGCTGGATACGCAGTATTTT
CASSPEGEGISLLDTQYF
>once|TRBV5-1|.|TRBJ1-3
TGCGCCAGCAGAACAGGGTCAAGAAACACCATATATTTT
CASRTGSRNTIYF
>once|TRBV5-6|TRBD2|TRBJ2-3
TGTGCCAGCAGCCGGCCCGCGGGGGGAGATACGCAGTATTTT
CASSRPAGGDTQYF
>.|TRBV7-6|.|TRBJ1-1
TGTGCCAGCAGCTTGGGGGGGATGAACACTGAAGCTTTCTTT
CASSLGGMNTEAFF
>few|TRBV12-5|.|TRBJ1-5
TGTGCTAGTGGTTTGGTACGGTCTGACAGTACAAGGGTGTGTGTTAGCAATCAGCCCCAGCATTTT
CASGLVRSDSTRVCVSNQPQHF
>.|TRBV4-1|.|TRBJ1-2
TGCGCCAGCAGCCTGACCTTCTGGCAGGGTGGCTACACCTTC
CASSLTFWQGGYTF
>.|TRBV9|TRBD1|TRBJ2-6
TGTGCCAGCAGCCTTACAGGGGCTGGGGCCAACGTCCTGACTTTC
CASSLTGAGANVLTF
>.|TRBV18|TRBD2|TRBJ2-3
TGTGCCAGCTCACCGTCCCTAGCGGAACGTGGAGATACGCAGTATTTT
CASSPSLAERGDTQYF
>.|TRBV10-1|.|TRBJ2-7
TGCGCCAGCAGTGACCCCGCCAGGGCCTACGAGCAGTACTTC
CASSDPARAYEQYF
>.|TRBV19|TRBD1|TRBJ1-5
TGTGCCAGTAGTCTCACAGGGGGGGATCAGCCCCAGCATTTT
CASSLTGGDQPQHF
>.|TRBV30|.|TRBJ2-1
TGTGCCTGGCAGAAAGCGGGTGCCTACAATGAGCAGTTCTTC
CAWQKAGAYNEQFF
>.|TRBV7-2|TRBD2|TRBJ2-1
TGTGCCAGCAGCTTATCTAGCGGGAGGGGACTAGAGCAGTTCTTC
CASSLSSGRGLEQFF
>few|TRBV7-2|TRBD1|TRBJ1-2
TGTGCCAGCAGCTTAGTTCAAGGGGGCCTTGGCTACACCTTC
CASSLVQGGLGYTF
>.|TRBV5-5|TRBD2|TRBJ2-7
TGTGCCAGCAGCTACCGACTAGCGCCTCACTACGAGCAGTACTTC
CASSYRLAPHYEQYF
>.|TRBV6-6|.|TRBJ1-2
TGTGCCAGCAGACAAAGGACACGGCGCGGCTACACCTTC
CASRQRTRRGYTF
>.|TRBV7-8|TRBD1|TRBJ1-5
TGTGCCAGCAGCTTAGCGACAGGGAATCAGCCCCAGCATTTT
CASSLATGNQPQHF